This T cell receptor beta chain emerged from a study of cytomegalovirus exposure and HLA in healthy donors. Findings of the study overall: Later, TCR association rates were found to vary by HLA locus, highest for DRB1 and lowest for HLA-C. Reported findings show TCR beta sequences accurately forecast HLA-A and HLA-B alleles in most subjects. Versus the approximately 670-donor mean, an Asian-associated ancestry cluster reportedly showed fewer N-insertions in a later analysis.

The PCR used 60 Vbeta and 13 Jbeta primers. Measured with immunoSEQ multiplex PCR; TCRdb has only the in-frame clones, and not every one. The table has roughly 230,000 clones, 80% to 95% seen once; the top ten hold about 1.7%. This clone has only one observation. Its antigen is not known. V shed 0 bases, J shed 1 base, and the junction held 0 bases outside the gene matches. Germline CDR1 and CDR2: GTSNPN and SVGIG (reference sequence). This CDR3 is 14 amino acids long. The TCR sequence derives from a girl aged 2 to 9 in good health and CMV-seronegative. J is TRBJ2-5 and V is TRBV30; TRBD2 matches 9 bases. Specimen: PBMCs. The CDR3 DNA sequence: TGTGCCTGGAGTGTGCGGGGGGGCCAAGAGACCCAGTACTTC. Translated: CAWSVRGGQETQYF.